This T cell receptor (beta chain) was recorded in a study of blood T cells in healthy people across ages. The second PCR ran about 6 to 12 cycles with a sample-barcoded 5' primer and J-beta primers. TCRdb passed the 5' RACE reads through MiXCR, listing each CDR3 protein once. The sample lists more than 800,000 distinct CDR3 sequences; 40% to 45% were seen once. This CDR3 has 17 amino acids. Trimming took off 3 bases at V and 7 bases at J, with 23 bases between the two ends. Germline V CDR1 and CDR2: SGHVS, FQNEAQ. Input material: blood. The sequence was collected from a woman aged 60-75 years in good health. The chain carries TRBV7-8 and TRBJ2-3; D is possibly TRBD2 (6 bases). CDR3 loop: CASSFDPEEGSGHTQYF. Written as DNA, the CDR3 is TGTGCCAGCAGCTTTGATCCCGAGGAGGGGAGCGGGCATACGCAGTATTTT.